The TCR beta chain under discussion was sequenced for a study of blood T cell repertoires in COVID-19. At the level of the study: Samples of COVID-19 (acute and convalescent) were obtained from the United States, Italy and Spain.

Per the study methods: Amplification with reference gene primers provided the estimates of nucleated cell counts. Repertoires were generated with immunoSEQ multiplex PCR, while TCRdb's copy carries only in-frame clones and drops some. The V and J calls and the clone size are those of that table, but D and trimming were determined from the DNA. The table lists 200,000 or so clones, roughly 80% of them singletons. V lost 7 bases to trimming and J lost 0 bases; unmatched junction nucleotides: 15. This CDR3 spans 16 amino acids. Germline values: CDR1 GTSNPN, CDR2 SVGIG (reference sequence). The receptor's source is a woman aged 55-69 years who had recovered from COVID-19. This chain connects TRBV30 to TRBJ2-7; 7 bases are a match to TRBD1. The sample taken for sequencing was peripheral blood. In nucleotides, the CDR3 is TGTGCCTCTAAAGAAGGTGGGACAGAGAGCTCCTACGAGCAGTACTTC. Encoded protein: CASKEGGTESSYEQYF.